The 25 T cell receptor beta chains given below trace back to one sample, sequenced in a study. Clones were read by immunoSEQ multiplex PCR, and TCRdb kept only the in-frame ones, dropping some. This table holds some 70,000 clones, 80% to 95% found once. The sample comprised PBMCs. The receptors were sampled from a man aged 35-49 years with rheumatoid arthritis.

This clone has just one count. This sequence joins TRBV6-5 and TRBJ1-5; D unresolved. The CDR3 runs 15 residues. Trimming shortened V by 6 bases and J by 2 bases, and 14 bases separated the two germline ends. Germline V CDR1 and CDR2: MNHEY, SVGAGI. CDR3 sequence: CASSVIQTGNQPQHF. The CDR3 coding sequence is TGTGCCAGCAGCGTTATTCAGACGGGCAATCAGCCCCAGCATTTT.

The chain carries TRBV15 and TRBJ2-2; 8 nucleotides line up with TRBD1. The V segment lost 6 bases and the J segment 6 bases; nucleotides outside the gene matches: 6. The CDR3 contains 14 residues. CDR1 and CDR2 from the germline V gene are LNHNV and YYDKDF (reference sequence). CDR3 coding DNA: TGTGCCACCAGGTCTCAGGGGGCACCCGGGGAGCTGTTTTTT. Translation gives CATRSQGAPGELFF.

The chain employs TRBV10-3 and TRBJ1-1, with D possibly being TRBD1 (6 bases). In germline, CDR1 is ENHRY, CDR2 SYGVKD. Trimming took 2 bases from V and 5 from J, leaving 9 bases between them. CDR3 length equals 13 residues. DNA for the CDR3: TGTGCCATCAGTGAGACAGGGACTACTGAAGCTTTCTTT. Its translation is CAISETGTTEAFF.

V and J are TRBV7-8 and TRBJ1-2, with D possibly TRBD1 on 6 matching bases. Germline assignment: CDR1 SGHVS and CDR2 FQNEAQ. V was pared by 3 bases and J by 6 bases, with 17 bases between. The length of the CDR3 is 15 residues. This chain's CDR3 is CASSFLGGRSNGYTF. Here the CDR3 DNA reads TGTGCCAGCAGCTTTTTGGGGGGCAGGTCCAATGGCTACACCTTC.

V gene TRBV19 combines with J gene TRBJ2-2, with a possible D match to TRBD2 (6 bases). CDR1 LNHDA and CDR2 SQIVND come from the germline V gene (reference sequence). This CDR3 contains 15 residues. Trimming stripped 5 bases from V and 6 bases from J, with 16 bases between. The CDR3 here is CASSFGTYGSGELFF. DNA for the CDR3: TGTGCCAGTAGTTTCGGGACTTACGGATCCGGGGAGCTGTTTTTT. The full variable domain, completed using reference TRBV19 and TRBJ2-2, is DGGITQSPKYLFRKEGQNVTLSCEQNLNHDAMYWYRQDPGQGLRLIYYSQIVNDFQKGDIAEGYSVSREKKESFPLTVTSAQKNPTAFYLCASSFGTYGSGELFFGEGSRLTVL.

V and J are TRBV30 and TRBJ1-6, with D perhaps matching TRBD1 (5 bases). The CDR3 runs 15 residues. The V gene lost 2 bases and the J gene lost 6 bases, with 14 bases spanning the gap. The germline gives CDR1 GTSNPN, CDR2 SVGIG (reference sequence). The CDR3 bases are TGTGCCTGGAGTCCCCTCCAGGGAGCTAATTCACCCCTCCACTTT. Residues: CAWSPLQGANSPLHF.

The rearrangement links TRBV5-6 to TRBJ1-5; TRBD1 is a possible D gene (5 bases). Germline loops: CDR1 SGHDT, CDR2 YYEEEE. V lost 4 bases to trimming and J lost 5 bases, with 16 bases between them. This CDR3 has 15 amino acids. This CDR3 is CASSVYTGSDQPQHF. Written as DNA, the CDR3 is TGTGCCAGCAGCGTCTATACAGGTTCGGATCAGCCCCAGCATTTT.

The rearrangement links TRBV24-1 to TRBJ1-2; D remains unclear. Germline V gene data show CDR1 as KGHDR and CDR2 as SFDVKD. The CDR3 extends over 13 amino acids. The V end lost 5 bases, the J end lost 5 bases, and 11 bases lay between the germline ends. CDR3 bases: TGTGCCACCAGTGCCCCCAATCAATATGGCTACACCTTC. Protein sequence: CATSAPNQYGYTF.

V and J are TRBV4-1 and TRBJ2-7; D unclear. V shed 1 base and J shed 6 bases, with 13 bases lying between them. CDR1 MGHRA and CDR2 YSYEKL come from the germline V gene. CDR3 length: 14 residues. The CDR3 nucleotides are TGCGCCAGCAGCCAAGCCCCCAATTCAGGCGAGCAGTACTTC. It codes for CASSQAPNSGEQYF.

The rearrangement uses TRBV29-1 and TRBJ1-2, with D possibly TRBD1 on 5 matching bases. The V gene's germline CDR1 is SQVTM and CDR2 ANQGSEA. The CDR3 consists of 13 residues. The V gene lost 0 bases and the J gene lost 1 base, with 6 bases spanning the gap. CDR3 sequence reads: CSVEEQGNYGYTF. The CDR3 region has the DNA TGCAGCGTTGAAGAGCAGGGTAACTATGGCTACACCTTC.

The rearrangement uses TRBV28 and TRBJ2-7, with 8 bases aligning to TRBD2. Germline values: CDR1 MDHEN, CDR2 SYDVKM. With V trimmed by 6 bases and J by 6 bases, 13 bases remained unmatched. The CDR3 spans 15 residues. This CDR3 is CASRGTSSGNLEQYF. The CDR3 DNA follows: TGTGCCAGCAGGGGTACAAGTAGCGGGAACCTCGAGCAGTACTTC. The variable domain in full, completed from reference TRBV28 and TRBJ2-7, reads DVKVTQSSRYLVKRTGEKVFLECVQDMDHENMFWYRQDPGLGLRLIYFSYDVKMKEKGDIPEGYSVSREKKERFSLILESASTNQTSMYLCASRGTSSGNLEQYFGPGTRLTVT.

J is TRBJ1-2 and V is TRBV14; TRBD1 might be the D (6 bases). The CDR3 has 16 residues. Germline CDR1 SGHDN, CDR2 FVKESK. Trimming removed 0 bases at V and 3 bases at J, with 14 bases between. The CDR3 DNA follows: TGTGCCAGCAGCCAAGATAGGCCAGGGGAGCACTATGGCTACACCTTC. Amino acid sequence: CASSQDRPGEHYGYTF.

The chain recombines TRBV30 with TRBJ2-3, with 8 bases identical to TRBD2. The CDR3 consists of 15 residues. The germline V gene encodes CDR1 GTSNPN and CDR2 SVGIG (reference sequence). The J segment lost 3 bases and the V segment lost 2 bases, leaving 7 bases of the junction unmatched. The CDR3 protein is CAWSKKRGPTDTQYF. The CDR3 nucleotides read TGTGCCTGGAGTAAGAAGCGGGGGCCTACAGATACGCAGTATTTT.

The V and J genes are TRBV6-4 and TRBJ2-3; the D gene is possibly TRBD2 (5 bases). Trimming took off 8 bases at V and 0 bases at J, with 12 bases between the two ends. The CDR3 is made up of 14 amino acids. The germline gives CDR1 MRHNA, CDR2 SNTAGT. CDR3 coding DNA: TGTGCCAGCCAACTAGAGGCTAGCACAGATACGCAGTATTTT. This gives the protein CASQLEASTDTQYF.

This clone came up a few times. The chain joins TRBV24-1 to TRBJ1-1; the D is unclear. With 5 bases removed from V and 2 bases from J, the gap between germline ends came to 8 bases. CDR3 length: 13 amino acids. Germline V gene data show CDR1 as KGHDR and CDR2 as SFDVKD. The CDR3, as DNA: TGTGCCACCAGTGGAAAGAGTAACACTGAAGCTTTCTTT. Translated, it gives CATSGKSNTEAFF.

V is TRBV6-5 and J is TRBJ1-3, with a possible D match to TRBD1 (6 bases). CDR1 MNHEY and CDR2 SVGAGI come from the germline V gene. The CDR3 is made up of 15 amino acids. V was shortened by 2 bases and J by 0 bases, with 8 bases between the two germline ends. The CDR3 DNA follows: TGTGCCAGCAGTTACCGACAGGTCTCTGGAAACACCATATATTTT. Protein sequence: CASSYRQVSGNTIYF.

This chain connects TRBV19 to TRBJ1-6; 8 nucleotides agree with TRBD1. V lost 3 bases to trimming and J lost 7 bases; unmatched junction nucleotides: 8. Germline-derived CDR1 and CDR2 are LNHDA and SQIVND (reference sequence). CDR3 size: 16 residues. In DNA form, the CDR3 reads TGTGCCAGTAGTATCCCGGACAGGGTCAGAAATTCACCCCTCCACTTT. Translated: CASSIPDRVRNSPLHF.

The chain joins TRBV12-3 or TRBV12-4 to TRBJ1-2, with 9 positions matching TRBD1. Trimming at V came to 5 bases and at J to 8 bases, leaving 6 bases not matched to a gene. CDR3 size: 13 residues. The CDR3 loop reads CASSLKTGGGYTF. The DNA for the CDR3 is TGTGCCAGCAGTCTTAAGACAGGGGGAGGCTACACCTTC.

The rearrangement joins TRBV27 to TRBJ2-1; D possibly corresponds to TRBD1 (6 bases). The CDR3 extends over 16 amino acids. With 0 bases removed from V and 2 bases from J, the gap between germline ends came to 11 bases. Germline V gene data show CDR1 as MNHEY and CDR2 as SMNVEV (reference sequence). CDR3 amino acids: CASSLSGGVPYNEQFF. The CDR3 DNA follows: TGTGCCAGCAGTTTATCAGGGGGAGTCCCCTACAATGAGCAGTTCTTC.

The genes are TRBV7-2 and TRBJ1-5; D unclear. The V gene lost 5 bases and the J gene lost 2 bases, with 10 bases spanning the gap. The CDR3 extends over 14 amino acids. Germline values: CDR1 SGHTA, CDR2 FQGNSA. CDR3 coding DNA: TGTGCCAGCAGCGCCATAGTGCGCAATCAGCCCCAGCATTTT. Its translation: CASSAIVRNQPQHF.

The rearrangement uses TRBV5-4 and TRBJ1-2; 7 nucleotides agree with TRBD1. This CDR3 comprises 15 residues. Trimming removed 3 bases from V and 8 bases from J; junction bases left unmatched: 13. Germline V gene sequence: CDR1 SGHNT, CDR2 YYREEE (reference sequence). This chain's CDR3 is CASSSTGAFLWGYTF. The DNA of the CDR3 is TGTGCCAGCAGCTCCACAGGGGCCTTCCTTTGGGGCTACACCTTC.

The J gene is TRBJ1-3, the V gene TRBV19; no definite D call. V was pared by 7 bases and J by 1 base, with 14 bases between. The germline CDR1 and CDR2 sequences are LNHDA and SQIVND (reference sequence). The CDR3 covers 15 residues. CDR3 coding DNA: TGTGCCAGTACCTCCCCCGGCCGGTCTGGAAACACCATATATTTT. This translates into CASTSPGRSGNTIYF. Using reference TRBV19 and TRBJ1-3 for the parts outside the CDR3, the full variable domain is DGGITQSPKYLFRKEGQNVTLSCEQNLNHDAMYWYRQDPGQGLRLIYYSQIVNDFQKGDIAEGYSVSREKKESFPLTVTSAQKNPTAFYLCASTSPGRSGNTIYFGEGSWLTVV.

The chain employs TRBV4-3 and TRBJ2-7, with 8 bases matching TRBD2. Germline V gives CDR1 LGHNA, CDR2 YSLEER. V shed 4 bases, J shed 3 bases, and the junction held 2 bases outside the gene matches. The CDR3 has 13 amino acids. The CDR3 here is CASSPSGGYEQYF. The CDR3 coding sequence is TGCGCCAGCAGCCCAAGCGGGGGCTACGAGCAGTACTTC.

This chain connects TRBV6-2 or TRBV6-3 to TRBJ2-1, with 9 bases matching TRBD2. CDR1 MNHEY and CDR2 SVGEGT come from the germline V gene. This CDR3 contains 15 residues. The V gene end was trimmed by 4 bases and the J gene end by 7 bases; junction bases not matched to a gene: 8. The CDR3 DNA is TGTGCCAGCAGTTCCGGGACTAGCCGGCGGAATGAGCAGTTCTTC. Residues: CASSSGTSRRNEQFF.

In DNA form, the CDR3 reads TGTGCCACCAGTGATTTTCCTTACAATGAGCAGTTCTTC. Protein sequence: CATSDFPYNEQFF. The chain links TRBV24-1 to TRBJ2-1; D uncertain. The CDR3 contains 13 residues. Trimming cost V 1 base and J 4 bases, with 4 bases left between them. Germline V gene lookup returns CDR1 KGHDR and CDR2 SFDVKD.